The rows below give T cell receptor beta chains drawn from one sample of a study of shared clonotypes between healthy human individuals. Only in-frame clones appear in the TCRdb table, and some are missing; sequencing was by immunoSEQ multiplex PCR. The table has 1.5 million to 2.5 million clones, about 95% seen once. What was sequenced was naive CD8+ T cells sorted from blood. Receptor source: a man aged 18 to 30 in good health. The conserved cysteine and the conserved F or W are not part of the CDR3 here.

CDR3 protein,V gene,J gene
ASSLVLLQPYEQY,TRBV7-8,TRBJ2-7
AISAYGGSWDEQY,TRBV10-3,TRBJ2-7
ASSPSGAGRPETQY,TRBV11-3,TRBJ2-5
ASSYVKGLEAF,TRBV6-5,TRBJ1-1
SVVGITGNEQF,TRBV29-1,TRBJ2-1
ASSFGGQYGYT,TRBV7-9,TRBJ1-2
ASSLGQVSHEQY,TRBV5-4,TRBJ2-7
ASSYGGWGNEQF,TRBV27,TRBJ2-1
SVRTATYEQY,TRBV29-1,NA
ASSINAAFYGYT,TRBV19,TRBJ1-2
ASSPSGGANNEQF,TRBV11-1,TRBJ2-1
ASSLARGEQF,TRBV7-9,TRBJ2-1
ASSIRQDHTGELF,TRBV19,TRBJ2-2
ASSLAPVGSYGYT,TRBV13,TRBJ1-2
ASSPSGRAASYEQY,TRBV18,TRBJ2-7
ASRGTVQTNTEAF,TRBV7-9,TRBJ1-1
ASSSRLAGVNEQF,TRBV5-1,TRBJ2-1
ASSFRGANVYEQY,TRBV5-4,TRBJ2-7
ASSESGLDTQY,TRBV10-1,TRBJ2-3
ASSLVGTPKAGYT,TRBV5-4,TRBJ1-2
ASSQDVYRTNTGELF,TRBV4-3,TRBJ2-2
ASSQIPGPPSGEQF,TRBV4-1,TRBJ2-1
ATSEEPGANEKLF,TRBV15,TRBJ1-4
ASSLSEWSNEQF,TRBV14,TRBJ2-1
ASSDADTGELF,TRBV6-1,TRBJ2-2
ASSETRGTSSYNEQF,TRBV2,TRBJ2-1
ASSLAGGVYNEQF,TRBV2,TRBJ2-1
AWSLGQINEKLF,TRBV30,TRBJ1-4
ATSRDLANTGELF,TRBV15,TRBJ2-2
AWSVLGEGAKNIQY,TRBV30,TRBJ2-4
ASGMIEKLF,TRBV25-1,TRBJ1-4
ASGLGTVNQPQH,TRBV27,TRBJ1-5
AISESGDRALDEQF,TRBV10-3,TRBJ2-1
ASSAGLAGPYNEQF,TRBV27,TRBJ2-1
ASSVGASEYNEQF,TRBV9,TRBJ2-1
ASSDQTGDQPQH,TRBV7-9,TRBJ1-5
ASSPLGQTNTGELF,TRBV4-1,TRBJ2-2
ASSQDRDFEQY,TRBV4-1,TRBJ2-7
AWSVLNPEQF,TRBV30,TRBJ2-1
ASSVGGRLLDTQY,TRBV25-1,TRBJ2-3
ASSFLGPLRTDTQY,TRBV27,TRBJ2-3
ASYEDPTGELF,TRBV2,TRBJ2-2
ASRDRVDEQF,TRBV7-9,TRBJ2-1
ASSEAQSSYGYT,TRBV6-1,TRBJ1-2
ASSHGTGGAGANNEQF,TRBV4-3,TRBJ2-1
AISSGTGGVETQY,TRBV10-3,TRBJ2-5
ASSTSPQGEETQY,TRBV11-2,TRBJ2-5
AWSGGAGTGELF,TRBV30,TRBJ2-2
ASSQGDPFYEQY,TRBV4-1,TRBJ2-7